These T cell receptor beta chains were read from a single sample in a study of post-analysis software for immune sequencing data. Each CDR3 protein is one row after TCRdb ran MiXCR on the PCR reads. Of about 820,000 distinct CDR3 sequences listed, 53% are singletons. Specimen: blood. Every receptor here comes from a girl under 18 with multiple sclerosis. Both conserved end residues are part of each CDR3. A D gene is named only where the DNA matches it firmly. For some rows the clone size is stated as once, few or many, or as a class when expanded; others skip it.

j_call d_call v_call clone_size cdr3_aa cdr3_nt
TRBJ2-7 NA TRBV5-1 NA CASSFSGLSYEQYF TGCGCCAGCAGCTTCTCGGGCCTCTCCTACGAGCAGTACTTC
TRBJ2-3 NA TRBV7-8 NA CASSLPDTRYF TGTGCCAGCAGCTTACCAGATACGCGGTATTTT
TRBJ1-6 NA TRBV7-9 NA CASSLGVRHSPLHF TGTGCCAGCAGCTTAGGGGTACGGCATTCACCCCTCCACTTT
TRBJ2-1 TRBD2 TRBV12-3/TRBV12-4 few CASSLGQGTSGMNGQFF TGTGCCAGCAGTCTAGGGCAGGGGACTAGCGGGATGAATGGGCAGTTCTTC
TRBJ2-1 NA TRBV7-2 NA CASSRPPGGLYNEQFF TGTGCCAGCAGCCGCCCCCCAGGGGGGCTGTACAATGAGCAGTTCTTC
TRBJ2-7 TRBD2 TRBV5-1 NA CASSPSGLAGGTYEQYF TGCGCCAGCAGCCCCTCCGGACTAGCGGGAGGTACCTACGAGCAGTACTTC
TRBJ2-5 TRBD1 TRBV5-1 NA CASSLVGTGMETQYF TGCGCCAGCAGCTTGGTAGGGACAGGGATGGAGACCCAGTACTTC
TRBJ2-3 NA TRBV6-5 NA CASSYSGIAAGTDTQYF TGTGCCAGCAGTTACTCCGGGATAGCGGCCGGCACAGATACGCAGTATTTT
TRBJ2-3 TRBD1 TRBV5-1 NA CASSGYRGGTDTQYF TGCGCCAGCAGCGGCTACAGGGGGGGCACAGATACGCAGTATTTT
TRBJ2-1 NA TRBV29-1 few CSVGRFGTTYNEQFF TGCAGCGTTGGCCGGTTTGGTACGACCTACAATGAGCAGTTCTTC
TRBJ2-5 TRBD2 TRBV29-1 NA CSVSQREVLKQYF TGCAGCGTTTCCCAGCGGGAGGTCCTCAAGCAGTACTTC
TRBJ2-7 NA TRBV6-4 few CASSESLQGEQYF TGTGCCAGCAGTGAGTCTTTACAGGGCGAGCAGTACTTC
TRBJ1-5 NA TRBV12-3/TRBV12-4 few CASRYSNQPQHF TGTGCCAGCAGGTATAGCAATCAGCCCCAGCATTTT
TRBJ1-2 NA TRBV15 few CATSSYSLDYTF TGTGCCACCAGCAGCTACTCTCTCGACTACACCTTC
TRBJ2-1 NA TRBV20-1 NA CSASRQRYNEQFF TGCAGTGCTAGCCGCCAGAGATACAATGAGCAGTTCTTC